Included here is one TCR beta chain sequence, with context. The sample originates from a study of cytomegalovirus exposure and HLA in healthy donors. V was clipped by 6 bases and J by 3 bases, with 17 bases between them. CDR3 length: 14 residues. From germline, CDR1 is SQVTM and CDR2 ANQGSEA. The primer mix had 60 Vbeta and 13 Jbeta primers. The protocol was immunoSEQ multiplex PCR, while the TCRdb copy is restricted to in-frame clones and leaves out a portion. The data hold 150,000 to 200,000 clones, with more than 65% observed a single time. The sequence was obtained from a young man in good health and CMV-seropositive. The sample consisted of PBMCs. The chain has TRBV29-1 and TRBJ1-2, with D perhaps matching TRBD1 (5 bases). The CDR3 protein is CSVSGKSGDYGYTF. The CDR3 DNA reads TGCAGCGTGTCAGGGAAGTCAGGCGACTATGGCTACACCTTC.